This entry features one TCR beta chain sequence. Its antigen is unknown. Patients had blood sampled at baseline and again on cycle 4 day 1 and cycle 7 day 1. Sequenced by immunoSEQ multiplex PCR; TCRdb stores in-frame clones only, minus some. The table records around 80,000 clones, approximately 83% of them present only once. This entry comes from a study of OX40 agonist ivuxolimab in advanced cancers. Study-wide context: Partial responses were seen in three patients, one with hepatocellular carcinoma and two with cutaneous melanoma.

The CDR3 is made up of 14 amino acids. Whole-study findings and limits: Expanded clones belonging to CD8+ T cells outnumbered, on average, those of CD4+. Relatively little clonal expansion, among the lowest observed, appeared in partial responders at 0.1-3.0 mg/kg.

Specimen: CD4+ or CD8+ T cells sorted from blood, collected in a trial of the OX40 agonist ivuxolimab. This receptor was taken from an adult with an advanced solid tumor such as melanoma, head and neck, liver or kidney cancer. V gene TRBV12-2 combines with J gene TRBJ2-5; the table's TRBD1 call for D was not verified on the DNA. The assigned J gene may be wrong: the sequence end matches TRBJ2-7 better. TRBV12-2 is reported as a pseudogene. The CDR3 sequence is CASRFPGHYHEQYF. As DNA, the CDR3 is TGTGCAAGTCGCTTCCCGGGACACTACCACGAGCAGTACTTC.